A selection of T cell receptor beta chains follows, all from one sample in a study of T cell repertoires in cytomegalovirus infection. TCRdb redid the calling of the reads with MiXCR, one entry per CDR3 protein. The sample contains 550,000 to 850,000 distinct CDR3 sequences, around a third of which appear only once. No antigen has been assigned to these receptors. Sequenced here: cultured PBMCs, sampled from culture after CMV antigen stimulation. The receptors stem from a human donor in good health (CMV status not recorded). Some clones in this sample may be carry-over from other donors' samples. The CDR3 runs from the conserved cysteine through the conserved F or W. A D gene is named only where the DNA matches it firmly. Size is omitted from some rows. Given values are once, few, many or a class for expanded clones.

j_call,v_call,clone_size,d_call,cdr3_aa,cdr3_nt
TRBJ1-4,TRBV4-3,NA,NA,CASSQDVGTNEKLFF,TGCGCCAGCAGCCAAGACGTCGGAACTAATGAAAAACTGTTTTTT
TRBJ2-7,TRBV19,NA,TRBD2,CASSINPGTSASREQYF,TGTGCCAGTAGTATAAACCCCGGGACTAGCGCCTCCCGCGAGCAGTACTTC
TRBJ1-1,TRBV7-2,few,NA,CASSPQPRGEAFF,TGTGCCAGCAGCCCCCAACCCAGGGGTGAAGCTTTCTTT
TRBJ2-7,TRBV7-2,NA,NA,CASSEENWGYEQYF,TGTGCCAGCAGCGAGGAAAATTGGGGGTACGAGCAGTACTTC
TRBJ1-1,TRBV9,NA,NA,CASSIVGTEAFF,TGTGCCAGCAGTATTGTGGGGACTGAAGCTTTCTTT
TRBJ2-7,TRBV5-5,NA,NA,CASSVLGDLVGEQYF,TGTGCCAGCAGCGTTCTGGGCGACCTCGTGGGGGAGCAGTACTTC
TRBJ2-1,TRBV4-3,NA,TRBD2,CVSSQERSGSYEQFF,TGCGTCAGCAGCCAAGAGAGGAGCGGGAGCTATGAGCAGTTCTTC
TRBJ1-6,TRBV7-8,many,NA,CARRRNSPLHF,TGTGCCAGAAGACGGAATTCACCCCTCCACTTT
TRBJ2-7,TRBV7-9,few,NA,CASTLDRTTTYEQYF,TGTGCCAGCACCCTAGACCGGACAACTACCTACGAGCAGTACTTC
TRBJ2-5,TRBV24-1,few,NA,CATSDSPGETQYF,TGTGCCACCAGTGATTCCCCTGGAGAGACCCAGTACTTC
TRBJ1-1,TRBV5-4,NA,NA,CASSGKADNTEAFF,TGTGCCAGCAGCGGGAAGGCTGATAACACTGAAGCTTTCTTT
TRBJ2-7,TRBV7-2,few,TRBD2,CASSFGLAGGPYEQYF,TGTGCCAGCAGCTTCGGACTAGCGGGAGGGCCCTACGAGCAGTACTTC
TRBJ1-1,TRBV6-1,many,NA,CASVIGYVNTEAFF,TGTGCCAGTGTGATCGGGTACGTGAACACTGAAGCTTTCTTT
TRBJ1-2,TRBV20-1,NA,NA,CSAPDIYGYTF,TGCAGTGCTCCGGACATCTATGGCTACACCTTC
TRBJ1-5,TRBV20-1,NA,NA,CSARRGSNQPQHF,TGCAGTGCTAGGAGGGGCAGCAATCAGCCCCAGCATTTT
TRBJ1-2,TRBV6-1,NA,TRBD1,CASRSTGVLNYGYTF,TGTGCCAGCAGGAGCACAGGGGTACTTAACTATGGCTACACCTTC
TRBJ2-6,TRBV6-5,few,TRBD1,CASRPTGPGANVLTF,TGTGCCAGCAGGCCGACAGGGCCTGGGGCCAACGTCCTGACTTTC
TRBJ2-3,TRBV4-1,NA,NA,CASSQDSSSDTQYF,TGCGCCAGCAGCCAAGACAGTTCATCCGATACGCAGTATTTT
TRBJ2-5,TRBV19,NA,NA,CASGEPGYEETQYF,TGTGCCAGTGGAGAGCCAGGCTACGAGGAGACCCAGTACTTC
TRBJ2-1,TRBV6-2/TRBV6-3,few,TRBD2,CASSYRASGVKFSSYNEQFF,TGTGCCAGCAGTTACAGGGCTAGCGGGGTCAAGTTTAGCTCCTACAATGAGCAGTTCTTC